These T cell receptor beta chains were read from a single sample in a study of blood T cell repertoires in COVID-19. Assay used: immunoSEQ multiplex PCR; TCRdb lists only in-frame clones, some missing. The profile shows around 61,000 clones, 81% of them singletons. Material: peripheral blood. Receptors were obtained from an elderly man with acute or convalescent COVID-19. The CDR3 runs from the conserved cysteine through the conserved F or W. The D gene is left open where the match is weak. Expanded clones get a size class; other rows say once, few or many, or leave the size out.

CDR3: CASSLATGLEQPQHF
DNA: TGTGCCAGCAGCTTAGCGACTGGGTTGGAGCAGCCCCAGCATTTT
V: TRBV7-2
J: TRBJ1-5
size: -
D: -

CDR3: CASSFLPRETQYF
DNA: TGTGCCAGCAGTTTTCTTCCCCGGGAGACCCAGTACTTC
V: TRBV5-4
J: TRBJ2-5
size: -
D: -

CDR3: CASSEVGAYNSPLHF
DNA: TGTGCCAGCAGCGAGGTGGGGGCTTATAATTCACCCCTCCACTTT
V: TRBV28
J: TRBJ1-6
size: few
D: -

CDR3: CASSPTGF
DNA: TGTGCCAGCAGCCCTACGGGCTTT
V: TRBV7-2
J: TRBJ1-1
size: -
D: -

CDR3: CASSPVAGGPYAGELFF
DNA: TGTGCCAGCAGCCCAGTAGCGGGAGGGCCTTACGCCGGGGAGCTGTTTTTT
V: TRBV3-1/TRBV3-2
J: TRBJ2-2
size: once
D: TRBD2

CDR3: CASSLQGGTEAFF
DNA: TGTGCCAGCAGCTTACAAGGAGGCACTGAAGCTTTCTTT
V: TRBV7-3
J: TRBJ1-1
size: few
D: -

CDR3: CASSPQYRVTDEKLFF
DNA: TGTGCCAGCTCACCACAATACAGGGTAACAGATGAAAAACTGTTTTTT
V: TRBV18
J: TRBJ1-4
size: -
D: -

CDR3: CASSSPVVTEAFF
DNA: TGTGCCAGCAGTTCCCCGGTGGTCACTGAAGCTTTCTTT
V: TRBV12-3/TRBV12-4
J: TRBJ1-1
size: -
D: -

CDR3: CASSFQAGGYNEQFF
DNA: TGTGCCAGCAGTTTCCAAGCGGGGGGTTACAATGAGCAGTTCTTC
V: TRBV6-6
J: TRBJ2-1
size: -
D: TRBD2

CDR3: CASSVGTGGNSGNTIYF
DNA: TGTGCCAGCAGCGTAGGGACAGGGGGTAACTCTGGAAACACCATATATTTT
V: TRBV9
J: TRBJ1-3
size: -
D: TRBD1

CDR3: CATSDFLDRAFF
DNA: TGTGCCACCAGTGACTTCCTCGACAGGGCTTTCTTT
V: TRBV24-1
J: TRBJ1-1
size: -
D: -

CDR3: CASSQGLAGGNEQFF
DNA: TGTGCCAGCAGCCAGGGTCTAGCGGGAGGAAATGAGCAGTTCTTC
V: TRBV14
J: TRBJ2-1
size: -
D: TRBD2

CDR3: CSVDRGQGETQYF
DNA: TGCAGCGTTGACAGGGGGCAGGGGGAGACCCAGTACTTC
V: TRBV29-1
J: TRBJ2-5
size: -
D: TRBD1

CDR3: CAWSVNRVNTEAFF
DNA: TGTGCCTGGAGTGTAAACAGGGTGAACACTGAAGCTTTCTTT
V: TRBV30
J: TRBJ1-1
size: -
D: -

CDR3: CATLPGEVTDTQYF
DNA: TGTGCCACCCTCCCTGGGGAGGTCACAGATACGCAGTATTTT
V: TRBV2
J: TRBJ2-3
size: -
D: -

CDR3: CASSEGVGPAGNAEAFF
DNA: TGTGCCAGCAGTGAAGGGGTGGGGCCTGCGGGAAACGCTGAAGCTTTCTTT
V: TRBV6-1
J: TRBJ1-1
size: -
D: -

CDR3: CSASLVAGGPGKTQYF
DNA: TGCAGTGCTAGTTTGGTAGCGGGAGGGCCGGGGAAGACCCAGTACTTC
V: TRBV20-1
J: TRBJ2-5
size: -
D: TRBD2

CDR3: CASSWGTSGGAGEQFF
DNA: TGCGCCAGCAGCTGGGGAACTAGCGGGGGGGCTGGTGAGCAGTTCTTC
V: TRBV5-1
J: TRBJ2-1
size: once
D: TRBD2

CDR3: CASKAGAARIDGYTF
DNA: TGTGCCAGCAAGGCAGGGGCCGCGAGAATCGATGGCTACACCTTC
V: TRBV27
J: TRBJ1-2
size: -
D: -

CDR3: CASSLFGQSDEQYF
DNA: TGTGCCAGCAGCTTGTTCGGACAGTCTGACGAGCAGTACTTC
V: TRBV5-4
J: TRBJ2-7
size: -
D: -

CDR3: CASSLDSGEQFF
DNA: TGTGCCAGCAGCTTGGATTCGGGTGAGCAGTTCTTC
V: TRBV5-4
J: TRBJ2-1
size: -
D: -

CDR3: CASSFTNQPQHF
DNA: TGTGCCAGTAGTTTCACTAATCAGCCCCAGCATTTT
V: TRBV19
J: TRBJ1-5
size: -
D: -

CDR3: CARTRLPINTGELFF
DNA: TGTGCCAGAACCCGACTACCTATTAACACCGGGGAGCTGTTTTTT
V: TRBV27
J: TRBJ2-2
size: once
D: -

CDR3: CASSKQGAVSSYEQYF
DNA: TGTGCCAGCAGTAAACAGGGGGCGGTTAGCTCCTACGAGCAGTACTTC
V: TRBV9
J: TRBJ2-7
size: -
D: TRBD1

CDR3: CASSKAAGTGLDYGYTF
DNA: TGTGCCAGCAGCAAAGCGGCCGGGACAGGGCTTGACTATGGCTACACCTTC
V: TRBV21-1
J: TRBJ1-2
size: -
D: -

CDR3: CATRRSGNTEAFF
DNA: TGTGCCACCAGAAGGTCAGGGAACACTGAAGCTTTCTTT
V: TRBV24-1
J: TRBJ1-1
size: -
D: -

CDR3: CASSPTGSALYGYTF
DNA: TGTGCCAGCAGCCCAACAGGTTCTGCGCTTTATGGCTACACCTTC
V: TRBV27
J: TRBJ1-2
size: -
D: -

CDR3: CASSQSQGGEYTEAFF
DNA: TGTGCCAGCAGCCAATCACAGGGGGGCGAGTACACTGAAGCTTTCTTT
V: TRBV3-1/TRBV3-2
J: TRBJ1-1
size: -
D: TRBD1

CDR3: CASSPDRVGEQYF
DNA: TGTGCCAGCAGCCCCGACAGGGTCGGCGAGCAGTACTTC
V: TRBV11-2
J: TRBJ2-7
size: -
D: TRBD1

CDR3: CAWSRGLSNGYTF
DNA: TGTGCCTGGAGCAGGGGGCTGTCGAACGGCTACACCTTC
V: TRBV30
J: TRBJ1-2
size: -
D: TRBD1

CDR3: CASSPFRTGGTGELFF
DNA: TGTGCCAGCTCACCTTTTCGAACAGGGGGCACCGGGGAGCTGTTTTTT
V: TRBV18
J: TRBJ2-2
size: -
D: TRBD1

CDR3: CASSTGMGTEAFF
DNA: TGTGCCAGCAGTACAGGAATGGGGACTGAAGCTTTCTTT
V: TRBV2
J: TRBJ1-1
size: few
D: -

CDR3: CAISEGAGDSPLHF
DNA: TGTGCCATCAGTGAGGGGGCAGGTGATTCACCCCTCCACTTT
V: TRBV10-3
J: TRBJ1-6
size: -
D: -

CDR3: CASSQDGSNEQFF
DNA: TGCGCCAGCAGCCAAGATGGCTCTAATGAGCAGTTCTTC
V: TRBV4-1
J: TRBJ2-1
size: -
D: -

CDR3: CSVLRVRTGGNYGYTF
DNA: TGCAGCGTCCTACGGGTACGCACCGGAGGGAACTATGGCTACACCTTC
V: TRBV29-1
J: TRBJ1-2
size: many
D: -

CDR3: CASSGGLAGSTDTQYF
DNA: TGTGCCAGCAGTGGAGGACTAGCGGGGAGCACAGATACGCAGTATTTT
V: TRBV2
J: TRBJ2-3
size: -
D: TRBD2

CDR3: CASSRQQETQYF
DNA: TGTGCCAGCAGTAGACAGCAAGAGACCCAGTACTTC
V: TRBV2
J: TRBJ2-5
size: -
D: -

CDR3: CASQGPTARAFF
DNA: TGTGCCAGCCAGGGCCCTACGGCGAGAGCTTTCTTT
V: TRBV6-6
J: TRBJ1-1
size: -
D: -

CDR3: CASRFFPGKNTEAFF
DNA: TGTGCAAGTCGCTTCTTTCCGGGGAAGAACACTGAAGCTTTCTTT
V: TRBV12-2
J: TRBJ1-1
size: -
D: -

CDR3: CASSKDREISTDTQYF
DNA: TGTGCCAGTAGTAAGGACAGGGAGATTAGCACAGATACGCAGTATTTT
V: TRBV19
J: TRBJ2-3
size: -
D: TRBD1

CDR3: CASSLYSGNTIYF
DNA: TGTGCCAGCAGTTTATACTCTGGAAACACCATATATTTT
V: TRBV12-3/TRBV12-4
J: TRBJ1-3
size: few
D: -

CDR3: CASSPAGFNSPLHF
DNA: TGTGCCAGCAGCCCTGCCGGGTTCAATTCACCCCTCCACTTT
V: TRBV5-5
J: TRBJ1-6
size: -
D: -

CDR3: CASRGSAYGYTF
DNA: TGTGCCTCGCGAGGCTCTGCCTATGGCTACACCTTC
V: TRBV7-3
J: TRBJ1-2
size: -
D: -

CDR3: CASSPARVAGNTIYF
DNA: TGTGCCAGCTCACCAGCACGGGTCGCCGGAAACACCATATATTTT
V: TRBV18
J: TRBJ1-3
size: -
D: -

CDR3: CASSFMEASNTEAFF
DNA: TGCGCCAGCAGCTTTATGGAGGCCTCGAACACTGAAGCTTTCTTT
V: TRBV5-1
J: TRBJ1-1
size: -
D: -